These 24 T cell receptor beta chains share one sample of origin, sequenced in a study of T cell responses to AZD1222 COVID-19 vaccine (dated by TCRdb to 2020 to 2022). The receptor library was made with the immunoSEQ multiplex PCR assay. Held by TCRdb, this immuneACCESS table contains in-frame sequences only and omits some clones. Under half of the omission traces to an unresolved V gene where checked; the cause of the rest is unknown. For this sample there are about 120,000 clones; roughly 88% appear just once. 4.4% of the sample belongs to the ten largest clones. Explained via the paper, the time point label denotes: baseline before first vaccination. Taken with the paper, the label for treatment or condition translates to: meningococcal conjugate vaccine given as trial control. The specimen comprised peripheral blood, sampled on day 0 of MenACWY control vaccination. These TCRs come from an adult in good health.

The chain links TRBV18 to TRBJ2-5, with D maybe TRBD2 (5 bases). There are 14 residues in the CDR3. V gave up 3 bases and J gave up 3 bases, with 11 bases separating them. The V gene's germline CDR1 is KGHSH and CDR2 LQKENI. CDR3 sequence: CASSPLGSEETQYF. CDR3 DNA sequence: TGTGCCAGCTCACCGCTGGGGAGCGAAGAGACCCAGTACTTC. The variable domain in full, with the rest retrieved from reference TRBV18 and TRBJ2-5, is NAGVMQNPRHLVRRRGQEARLRCSPMKGHSHVYWYRQLPEEGLKFMVYLQKENIIDESGMPKERFSAEFPKEGPSILRIQQVVRGDSAAYFCASSPLGSEETQYFGPGTRLLVL.

This clone showed up just once. CDR3 sequence reads: CASSLELAGGHGSEQYF. The CDR3 bases are TGTGCCAGCAGTTTAGAACTAGCGGGAGGCCACGGCTCCGAGCAGTACTTC. The rearrangement joins TRBV28 to TRBJ2-7; 12 positions agree with TRBD2. Per the germline V gene, CDR1 is MDHEN and CDR2 is SYDVKM. Trimming took 2 bases from V and 6 from J; bases not matched to a gene: 11. CDR3 length: 17 amino acids.

The chain's CDR3 is CASSNLRDMEYGYTF. DNA of the CDR3: TGTGCCAGCAGCAACCTGAGGGACATGGAGTATGGCTACACCTTC. The J gene is TRBJ1-2, the V gene TRBV14; TRBD1 might be the D (6 bases). CDR3 length: 15 residues. Germline V gene data show CDR1 as SGHDN and CDR2 as FVKESK. The V end was cut by 5 bases, the J end by 5 bases, with 18 bases between.

The gene calls are TRBV9 and TRBJ1-1; the match to TRBD1 covers 12 bases. Losses at the gene ends were 0 bases for V and 0 bases for J; bases not matched to a gene: 3. This CDR3 contains 17 residues. Looked up from germline, CDR1 is SGDLS and CDR2 is YYNGEE. The CDR3 coding sequence is TGTGCCAGCAGCGTAGGGGGACAGGGGGCGATGAACACTGAAGCTTTCTTT. Translated, it gives CASSVGGQGAMNTEAFF. Full variable domain (rest looked up from reference TRBV9 and TRBJ1-1): DSGVTQTPKHLITATGQRVTLRCSPRSGDLSVYWYQQSLDQGLQFLIQYYNGEERAKGNILERFSAQQFPDLHSELNLSSLELGDSALYFCASSVGGQGAMNTEAFFGQGTRLTVV.

V gene TRBV27 combines with J gene TRBJ2-7; the match to TRBD2 covers 11 bases. The CDR3 totals 15 residues. V lost 4 bases and J lost 2; bases outside the gene matches: 4. Germline loops: CDR1 MNHEY, CDR2 SMNVEV (reference sequence). This CDR3 reads CASSSLAGATYEQYF. The CDR3 DNA reads TGTGCCAGCAGTTCACTAGCGGGAGCAACCTACGAGCAGTACTTC.

The V and J genes are TRBV28 and TRBJ2-5; 9 nucleotides line up with TRBD2. Germline loops: CDR1 MDHEN, CDR2 SYDVKM. Trimming removed 5 bases from V and 3 bases from J; junction bases left unmatched: 1. CDR3 size: 13 residues. CDR3 in amino acids: CASSPSGKETQYF. The CDR3 DNA sequence: TGTGCCAGCAGTCCTAGCGGGAAAGAGACCCAGTACTTC.

The gene calls are TRBV5-1 and TRBJ1-1; TRBD1 might be the D (6 bases). The CDR3 loop spans 17 amino acids. The V gene lost 2 bases and the J gene lost 6 bases, with 23 bases spanning the gap. Germline V CDR1 and CDR2: SGHRS, YFSETQ. CDR3 in DNA: TGCGCCAGCAGCTTAAAAACCAACAGGGCCTCGGGGGCTGAAGCTTTCTTT. Protein: CASSLKTNRASGAEAFF. The variable domain in full, completed from reference TRBV5-1 and TRBJ1-1, reads KAGVTQTPRYLIKTRGQQVTLSCSPISGHRSVSWYQQTPGQGLQFLFEYFSETQRNKGNFPGRFSGRQFSNSRSEMNVSTLELGDSALYLCASSLKTNRASGAEAFFGQGTRLTVV.

The rearrangement uses TRBV11-2 and TRBJ2-7, with 9 bases aligning to TRBD1. With 1 base clipped from V and 3 bases from J, the junction kept 10 bases outside the gene matches. The CDR3 consists of 17 residues. Germline V gene sequence: CDR1 SGHAT, CDR2 FQNNGV. This chain's CDR3 is CASSLAIGTGIRYEQYF. The DNA of the CDR3 is TGTGCCAGCAGCTTAGCCATCGGGACAGGGATACGCTACGAGCAGTACTTC.

The chain is built from TRBV5-4 and TRBJ2-5; no definite D call. Per the germline V gene, CDR1 is SGHNT and CDR2 is YYREEE (reference sequence). With 4 bases removed from V and 4 bases from J, the gap between germline ends came to 11 bases. CDR3 length: 13 residues. The CDR3 here is CASSTVGGETQYF. CDR3 DNA: TGTGCCAGCAGCACTGTCGGCGGAGAGACCCAGTACTTC.

This clone was seen more than once but under ten times. V gene TRBV4-1 combines with J gene TRBJ2-2; 10 nucleotides agree with TRBD2. The CDR3 is 19 amino acids. Per germline, CDR1 MGHRA and CDR2 YSYEKL. The trim removed 0 bases at V and 4 bases at J, leaving 11 bases unmatched. The CDR3 loop reads CASSQDLFGLAAPTGELFF. The CDR3, as DNA: TGCGCCAGCAGCCAAGATTTATTCGGACTAGCGGCTCCCACCGGGGAGCTGTTTTTT.

The V gene is TRBV9, the J gene TRBJ2-7, with a tentative D call TRBD2 (5 bases). V was pared by 4 bases and J by 5 bases, with 22 bases between. Germline V gene lookup returns CDR1 SGDLS and CDR2 YYNGEE. This CDR3 comprises 16 residues. The CDR3 sequence is CASSSQPGDETNEQYF. The CDR3 DNA reads TGTGCCAGCAGCTCCCAGCCAGGTGACGAGACTAACGAGCAGTACTTC.

The chain combines TRBV27 with TRBJ1-2; D is uncertain. The CDR3 has 13 residues. The V end was cut by 0 bases, the J end by 6 bases, with 8 bases between. Germline V CDR1 and CDR2: MNHEY, SMNVEV (reference sequence). CDR3 residues: CASSLSLGNGYTF. CDR3 in DNA: TGTGCCAGCAGTTTATCGTTGGGAAATGGCTACACCTTC.

The chain is built from TRBV9 and TRBJ2-5, with 9 bases matching TRBD2. The trim removed 2 bases at V and 5 bases at J, leaving 10 bases unmatched. The CDR3 totals 16 residues. Germline V gives CDR1 SGDLS, CDR2 YYNGEE. The CDR3 region is CASSVSSGSPSETQYF. The CDR3 bases are TGTGCCAGCAGCGTCAGTAGCGGGAGCCCCTCCGAGACCCAGTACTTC.

The rearrangement links TRBV10-3 to TRBJ2-2, with D unclear. The CDR3 has 14 residues. CDR1 and CDR2 from the germline V gene are ENHRY and SYGVKD. The V gene lost 10 bases and the J gene lost 4 bases, with 16 bases spanning the gap. This chain's CDR3 is CATEVGSFTGELFF. The CDR3 DNA follows: TGTGCCACCGAAGTGGGCTCTTTCACCGGGGAGCTGTTTTTT.

This rearrangement joins TRBV6-2 or TRBV6-3 to TRBJ1-5; D gene unclear. The V gene's germline CDR1 is MNHEY and CDR2 SVGEGT. V lost 5 bases and J lost 7, with 9 bases in between. This CDR3 is built from 12 residues. CDR3 loop: CASSGPAQPQHF. CDR3 bases: TGTGCCAGCAGTGGTCCCGCGCAGCCCCAGCATTTT.

In DNA form, the CDR3 reads TGTGCCAGCAGCCTTTTTATAACCGGGCACTATGGCTACACCTTC. Translation: CASSLFITGHYGYTF. The chain employs TRBV11-3 and TRBJ1-2; D remains unclear. The CDR3 covers 15 residues. Trimming shortened V by 5 bases and J by 3 bases, and 16 bases separated the two germline ends. Germline CDR1 is SGHNT and CDR2 is YENEEA.

In the case of this clone: One junction end does not reproduce the germline sequence, and a read error may be involved. The chain combines TRBV29-1 with TRBJ1-1, with 9 bases fitting TRBD1. Germline V gene data show CDR1 as SQVTM and CDR2 as ANQGSEA. The CDR3 extends over 14 amino acids. DNA of the CDR3: TGCAGCGTAGAAGCCACAGGGGGCGGAACTGAAGCTTTCTTT. Protein sequence: CSVEATGGGTEAFF.

This chain links TRBV11-2 with TRBJ2-3, with D maybe TRBD2 (5 bases). The germline gives CDR1 SGHAT, CDR2 FQNNGV. The ends were cut back, 4 bases at V and 4 bases at J, with 21 bases in the middle. The length of the CDR3 is 17 residues. The CDR3 DNA sequence: TGTGCCAGCAGCTCACACGGCGGACTCTCCTCACCAGATACGCAGTATTTT. Amino acids: CASSSHGGLSSPDTQYF. The complete variable domain, with remaining parts taken from reference TRBV11-2 and TRBJ2-3, reads EAGVAQSPRYKIIEKRQSVAFWCNPISGHATLYWYQQILGQGPKLLIQFQNNGVVDDSQLPKDRFSAERLKGVDSTLKIQPAKLEDSAVYLCASSSHGGLSSPDTQYFGPGTRLTVL.

This clone came up once. The chain combines TRBV2 with TRBJ1-4, with 8 positions matching TRBD1. V dropped 6 bases and J dropped 5; count of bases not matched to a gene: 8. Germline CDR1 and CDR2: SNHLY and FYNNEI. This CDR3 is 15 amino acids long. The CDR3 DNA reads TGTGCCAGCAGACCCAACAGGGGGAAAAATGAAAAACTGTTTTTT. This gives the protein CASRPNRGKNEKLFF.

This rearrangement joins TRBV19 to TRBJ1-1, with a possible D match to TRBD1 (5 bases). Germline CDR1 LNHDA, CDR2 SQIVND (reference sequence). This CDR3 region has 14 residues. The ends were cut back, 10 bases at V and 3 bases at J, with 18 bases in the middle. CDR3 amino acids: CATTMQGGHTEAFF. CDR3 DNA: TGTGCCACCACCATGCAGGGTGGCCACACTGAAGCTTTCTTT.

The rearrangement uses TRBV24-1 and TRBJ2-2; D is possibly TRBD1 (6 bases). This CDR3 is 13 amino acids long. The V and J ends lost 7 bases and 7 bases respectively, with 12 bases between them. Germline V CDR1 and CDR2: KGHDR, SFDVKD. CDR3 sequence (DNA): TGTGCCACCAGACCAGGGGATCACGGGGAGCTGTTTTTT. Its translation: CATRPGDHGELFF.

J is TRBJ2-1 and V is TRBV28; 8 bases align to TRBD2. CDR3 length: 13 amino acids. With 6 bases clipped from V and 4 bases from J, the junction kept 2 bases outside the gene matches. The V gene's germline CDR1 is MDHEN and CDR2 SYDVKM. DNA for the CDR3: TGTGCCAGCAGACTAGCGGATTACAATGAGCAGTTCTTC. Its protein is CASRLADYNEQFF.

The V gene is TRBV19, the J gene TRBJ1-4, with D unresolved. Germline V gene sequence: CDR1 LNHDA, CDR2 SQIVND (reference sequence). V lost 3 bases and J lost 6, with 14 bases in between. This CDR3 comprises 15 residues. The CDR3 is CASSIGSIGDEKLFF. Here the CDR3 DNA reads TGTGCCAGTAGTATTGGGTCCATCGGGGATGAAAAACTGTTTTTT.

Notes on this clone: Other DNA sequences in this sample translate to the same CDR3. CDR3 nucleotide sequence: TGTGCCAGCAGTTACCGTGGGAACACTGAAGCTTTCTTT. It is translated as CASSYRGNTEAFF. The chain recombines TRBV6-5 with TRBJ1-1; D not certain. V lost 2 bases and J 1 base, leaving 5 bases between the germline ends. CDR3 length: 13 residues. Germline V gene lookup returns CDR1 MNHEY and CDR2 SVGAGI.